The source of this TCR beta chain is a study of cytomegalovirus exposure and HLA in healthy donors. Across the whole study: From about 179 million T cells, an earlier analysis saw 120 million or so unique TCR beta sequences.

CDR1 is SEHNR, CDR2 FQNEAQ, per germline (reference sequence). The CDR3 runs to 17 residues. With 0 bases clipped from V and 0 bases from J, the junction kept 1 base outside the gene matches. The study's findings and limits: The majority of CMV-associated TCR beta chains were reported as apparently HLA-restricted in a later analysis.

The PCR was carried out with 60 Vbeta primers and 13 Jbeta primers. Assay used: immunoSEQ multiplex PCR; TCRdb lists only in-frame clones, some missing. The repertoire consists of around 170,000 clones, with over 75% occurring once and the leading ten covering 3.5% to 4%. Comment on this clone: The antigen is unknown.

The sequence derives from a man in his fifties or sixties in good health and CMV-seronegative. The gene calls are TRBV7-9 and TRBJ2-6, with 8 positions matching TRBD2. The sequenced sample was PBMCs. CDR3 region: CASSLARGDSGANVLTF. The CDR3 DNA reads TGTGCCAGCAGCTTAGCGCGGGGGGACTCTGGGGCCAACGTCCTGACTTTC.